Shown below are 20 T cell receptor beta chains from a single sample sequenced in a study of blood T cell repertoires in COVID-19. Some clones are missing from TCRdb's copy, which holds only in-frame ones; the method was immunoSEQ multiplex PCR. The data contain about 71,000 clones, 90% of them singletons. Sequencing used peripheral blood. The receptor set was obtained from a young woman with acute or convalescent COVID-19.

The chain has TRBV7-9 and TRBJ2-7; no clear D. Per germline, CDR1 SEHNR and CDR2 FQNEAQ (reference sequence). The CDR3 totals 13 residues. V was clipped by 0 bases and J by 1 base, with 4 bases between them. CDR3 bases: TGTGCCAGCAGCTTAGCGAGATCCTACGAGCAGTACTTC. Its translation is CASSLARSYEQYF.

The J gene is TRBJ2-3, the V gene TRBV29-1; TRBD2 matches at 10 bases. Germline CDR1 SQVTM, CDR2 ANQGSEA. The CDR3 sequence is 15 residues long. V dropped 5 bases and J dropped 2; count of bases not matched to a gene: 7. CDR3: CSVLPSGGYTDTQYF. In nucleotides, the CDR3 is TGCAGCGTTCTTCCTAGCGGGGGCTACACAGATACGCAGTATTTT.

CDR3 in amino acids: CASSLRRVSEQYF. DNA for the CDR3: TGTGCCAGCAGTCTAAGGAGGGTATCCGAGCAGTACTTC. The chain uses TRBV28 and TRBJ2-7; perhaps TRBD2 as D (6 bases). The CDR3 length is 13 residues. The germline V gene encodes CDR1 MDHEN and CDR2 SYDVKM. Trimming removed 5 bases at V and 6 bases at J, with 14 bases between.

The chain combines TRBV6-5 with TRBJ1-4; D is possibly TRBD1 (5 bases). This CDR3 is 14 amino acids long. Germline CDR1 MNHEY, CDR2 SVGAGI. Trimming left V 7 bases short and J 0 bases short, with 9 bases between. CDR3 region: CASTAGSTNEKLFF. The CDR3 DNA follows: TGTGCCAGCACTGCAGGGTCAACTAATGAAAAACTGTTTTTT.

The table lists this clone with a few counts. The gene calls are TRBV5-4 and TRBJ2-1; D is possibly TRBD2 (5 bases). Germline CDR1 is SGHNT and CDR2 is YYREEE (reference sequence). V was shortened by 0 bases and J by 0 bases, with 10 bases between the two germline ends. The CDR3 is 16 residues long. CDR3: CASSLDGGISYNEQFF. The CDR3 DNA reads as TGTGCCAGCAGCTTGGACGGAGGTATCTCCTACAATGAGCAGTTCTTC. Full variable domain (rest looked up from reference TRBV5-4 and TRBJ2-1): ETGVTQSPTHLIKTRGQQVTLRCSSQSGHNTVSWYQQALGQGPQFIFQYYREEENGRGNFPPRFSGLQFPNYSSELNVNALELDDSALYLCASSLDGGISYNEQFFGPGTRLTVL.

The CDR3 nucleotides are TGTGCCAGCAGTTACTCCGGACAGGGGACGGGGAACACTGAAGCTTTCTTT. This encodes CASSYSGQGTGNTEAFF. V and J are TRBV6-2 or TRBV6-3 and TRBJ1-1; 9 bases fit TRBD1. CDR3 size: 17 residues. Unmatched junction bases numbered 6, after V lost 0 bases and J lost 1 base. Germline-derived CDR1 and CDR2 are MNHEY and SVGEGT.

The chain recombines TRBV4-1 with TRBJ2-2, with D maybe TRBD1 (6 bases). The CDR3 length is 17 residues. Germline V gene sequence: CDR1 MGHRA, CDR2 YSYEKL. The V end lost 4 bases, the J end lost 0 bases, and 15 bases lay between the germline ends. This CDR3 is CASSPIFRTANTGELFF. Written as DNA, the CDR3 is TGCGCCAGCAGCCCGATTTTCAGGACAGCGAACACCGGGGAGCTGTTTTTT.

The chain combines TRBV7-9 with TRBJ2-5, with D perhaps TRBD2 (6 bases). CDR1 and CDR2 (germline): SEHNR, FQNEAQ (reference sequence). The CDR3 has 13 residues. Between the trimmed V and J ends, which lost 4 bases and 5 bases, there was a span of 11 bases. This chain's CDR3 is CASSSTRRETQYF. CDR3 in DNA: TGTGCCAGCAGCTCGACTAGACGGGAGACCCAGTACTTC.

V is TRBV6-2 or TRBV6-3 and J is TRBJ2-7, with TRBD1 identical over 11 bases. V lost 2 bases and J lost 7; bases outside the gene matches: 7. This CDR3 has 15 amino acids. Germline CDR1 is MNHEY and CDR2 is SVGEGT. The CDR3 spells CASSYEGTGGGEQYF. The CDR3 nucleotides are TGTGCCAGCAGTTACGAAGGGACAGGGGGAGGGGAGCAGTACTTC.

The CDR3 DNA follows: TGTGCCAGTAGTCTAATTGGGCTGGAGGGGCGTGAGCCCCAGCATTTT. Translating gives CASSLIGLEGREPQHF. This chain links TRBV19 with TRBJ1-5, with a tentative D call TRBD1 (5 bases). The CDR3 is made up of 16 amino acids. Deletions cut 5 bases from V and 8 bases from J, with 22 bases between. CDR1 is LNHDA and CDR2 is SQIVND in the germline V gene (reference sequence). Together with reference TRBV19 and TRBJ1-5, the CDR3 gives the full variable domain: DGGITQSPKYLFRKEGQNVTLSCEQNLNHDAMYWYRQDPGQGLRLIYYSQIVNDFQKGDIAEGYSVSREKKESFPLTVTSAQKNPTAFYLCASSLIGLEGREPQHFGDGTRLSIL.

V gene TRBV6-5 combines with J gene TRBJ2-1; unclear D gene. CDR1 is MNHEY, CDR2 SVGAGI, per germline. The CDR3 extends over 13 amino acids. Trimming removed 6 bases from V and 6 bases from J, with 12 bases in between. The chain's CDR3 is CASSNPVGNEQFF. The CDR3 region has the DNA TGTGCCAGCAGCAACCCGGTCGGCAATGAGCAGTTCTTC.

This chain connects TRBV4-2 to TRBJ1-2; 10 bases align to TRBD1. Germline V CDR1 and CDR2: LGHNA, YNFKEQ. J gave up 2 bases and V 1 base, and 4 bases lay outside the gene matches. This CDR3 is 16 amino acids long. CDR3 in amino acids: CASSQAGQGGNYGYTF. Written as DNA, the CDR3 is TGTGCCAGCAGCCAAGCCGGACAGGGGGGGAACTATGGCTACACCTTC.

The genes are TRBV6-5 and TRBJ2-7; the match to TRBD1 covers 9 bases. CDR1 is MNHEY, CDR2 SVGAGI, per germline. There are 15 residues in the CDR3. The V and J ends lost 5 bases and 0 bases, in that order; junction bases with no gene match: 5. CDR3 region: CASSQDRGNSYEQYF. For the CDR3, the DNA is TGTGCCAGCAGTCAGGACAGGGGAAACTCCTACGAGCAGTACTTC.

The table lists this clone with a count of one. The gene calls are TRBV15 and TRBJ1-1, with TRBD1 identical over 7 bases. Germline V gene sequence: CDR1 LNHNV, CDR2 YYDKDF (reference sequence). Trimming took 6 bases from V and 4 from J; bases not matched to a gene: 8. This CDR3 is 14 amino acids long. The CDR3 DNA reads as TGTGCCACCAGGCCGACAGGGTATGGCACTGAAGCTTTCTTT. Translating gives CATRPTGYGTEAFF.

This rearrangement joins TRBV18 to TRBJ2-3, with TRBD1 matching 9 bases. This CDR3 is 14 amino acids long. Trimming removed 3 bases from V and 6 bases from J; junction bases left unmatched: 4. Germline V gives CDR1 KGHSH, CDR2 LQKENI. The CDR3: CASSPGTGSDTQYF. CDR3 coding DNA: TGTGCCAGCTCACCCGGGACAGGGTCGGATACGCAGTATTTT. Looking up the rest from reference TRBV18 and TRBJ2-3 gives the full variable domain: NAGVMQNPRHLVRRRGQEARLRCSPMKGHSHVYWYRQLPEEGLKFMVYLQKENIIDESGMPKERFSAEFPKEGPSILRIQQVVRGDSAAYFCASSPGTGSDTQYFGPGTRLTVL.

The chain uses TRBV18 and TRBJ1-6, with 10 nucleotides matching TRBD1. The CDR3 totals 15 residues. V was pared by 3 bases and J by 7 bases, with 3 bases of the junction left unmatched. In germline, CDR1 is KGHSH, CDR2 LQKENI. As DNA, the CDR3 is TGTGCCAGCTCACCCCGGGACAGGGGAAATTCACCCCTCCACTTT. As protein: CASSPRDRGNSPLHF.

CDR3 sequence: CAWNTGSEKLFF. The DNA of the CDR3 is TGTGCCTGGAATACAGGGAGTGAAAAACTGTTTTTT. V gene TRBV30 combines with J gene TRBJ1-4, with TRBD1 as a possible D gene (6 bases). CDR1 and CDR2 from the germline V gene are GTSNPN and SVGIG (reference sequence). This CDR3 has 12 residues. V was pared by 4 bases and J by 7 bases, with 10 bases between.

The chain combines TRBV7-6 with TRBJ1-4; 7 nucleotides match TRBD1. Germline lookup yields CDR1 SGHVS and CDR2 FNYEAQ. V was pared by 1 base and J by 6 bases, with 8 bases of the junction left unmatched. This CDR3 region has 16 residues. In nucleotides, the CDR3 is TGTGCCAGCAGCTTAGGGGCCACAGGGGCGTATGAAAAACTGTTTTTT. Translating it yields CASSLGATGAYEKLFF.

The V and J genes are TRBV6-2 or TRBV6-3 and TRBJ2-1; a possible D gene is TRBD2 (5 bases). The V end lost 4 bases, the J end lost 8 bases, and 15 bases lay between the germline ends. The V gene's germline CDR1 is MNHEY and CDR2 SVGEGT. The CDR3 has 14 residues. The CDR3 DNA sequence: TGTGCCAGCAGTTTGTTTGAGCGGCACCATGAGCAGTTCTTC. This translates into CASSLFERHHEQFF.

The genes are TRBV6-5 and TRBJ1-1, with a tentative D call TRBD1 (6 bases). Germline CDR1 reads MNHEY; CDR2 reads SVGAGI. V lost 7 bases to trimming and J lost 7 bases, with 16 bases between them. The CDR3 runs 13 residues. CDR3 sequence: CASTVQGLNEAFF. The CDR3 nucleotides are TGTGCCAGCACAGTCCAGGGGCTGAATGAAGCTTTCTTT.